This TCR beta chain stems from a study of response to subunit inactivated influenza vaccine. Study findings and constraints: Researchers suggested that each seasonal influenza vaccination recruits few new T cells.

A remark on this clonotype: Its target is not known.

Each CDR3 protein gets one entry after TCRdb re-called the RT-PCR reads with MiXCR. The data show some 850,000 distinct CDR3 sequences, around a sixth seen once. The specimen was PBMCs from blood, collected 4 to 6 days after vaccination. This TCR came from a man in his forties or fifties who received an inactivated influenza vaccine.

CDR3 sequence reads: CASSLGPSGRSSSYEQYF. The CDR3 DNA sequence: TGCGCCAGCAGCTTGGGTCCTAGCGGGAGGTCCTCCTCCTACGAGCAGTACTTC. This chain connects TRBV5-1 to TRBJ2-7; TRBD2 matches 11 bases. CDR3 length equals 18 residues. V shed 0 bases, J shed 0 bases, and the junction held 8 bases outside the gene matches. Germline loops: CDR1 SGHRS, CDR2 YFSETQ.